A single sample gave rise to the 4 T cell receptor beta chains below, sequenced in a study of beta chain features in type 1 diabetes. The isolated RNA, all of it, was reverse transcribed, so expressed TCRB transcripts were what got sequenced. Assay: immunoSEQ multiplex PCR; the TCRdb copy retains only in-frame clones and omits some. This sample has 15,000 or so clones, with about three quarters found just once. Their specific antigens are unknown. Study results and limitations: Patients with Type 1 diabetes showed moderately but significantly shorter TCRB CDR3s in all four CD4+ subsets.

The sequenced sample was stem cell memory CD4+ T cells from blood. These receptors came from a man aged 30 to 45 with type 1 diabetes.

This clone was detected a few times. The chain is built from TRBV5-1 and TRBJ2-5, with 13 bases matching TRBD2. CDR1 and CDR2 (germline): SGHRS, YFSETQ. Germline trimming cut 4 bases from V and 5 bases from J; bases unmatched to any gene: 8. The CDR3 is 16 amino acids. The CDR3 spells CASSLGLAGTKETQYF. Here the CDR3 DNA reads TGCGCCAGCAGCCTGGGACTAGCGGGGACGAAGGAGACCCAGTACTTC. The complete variable domain, with remaining parts taken from reference TRBV5-1 and TRBJ2-5, reads KAGVTQTPRYLIKTRGQQVTLSCSPISGHRSVSWYQQTPGQGLQFLFEYFSETQRNKGNFPGRFSGRQFSNSRSEMNVSTLELGDSALYLCASSLGLAGTKETQYFGPGTRLLVL.

This chain joins TRBV4-2 and TRBJ2-2; weak D call: TRBD2 (5 bases). The CDR3 length is 12 residues. Trimming removed 5 bases at V and 5 bases at J, with 6 bases between. In germline, CDR1 is LGHNA, CDR2 YNFKEQ. This CDR3 reads CASSTRTGELFF. The DNA for the CDR3 is TGTGCCAGCAGCACTAGAACCGGGGAGCTGTTTTTT.

The chain carries TRBV7-9 and TRBJ2-1; 7 positions match TRBD2. Germline assignment: CDR1 SEHNR and CDR2 FQNEAQ (reference sequence). Trimming took 2 bases from V and 6 from J; bases not matched to a gene: 7. This CDR3 has 15 amino acids. The DNA for the CDR3 is TGTGCCAGCAGCTTATTCGGGGGGAGTACCAATGAGCAGTTCTTC. Residues: CASSLFGGSTNEQFF.

This clone appeared a few times. V gene TRBV7-2 combines with J gene TRBJ2-7; TRBD1 might be the D (6 bases). V gave up 2 bases and J gave up 1 base, with 9 bases separating them. CDR1 is SGHTA and CDR2 is FQGNSA in the germline V gene. This CDR3 comprises 14 residues. CDR3 sequence reads: CASSLWTESYEQYF. The CDR3 bases are TGTGCCAGCAGCTTATGGACAGAGTCCTACGAGCAGTACTTC.